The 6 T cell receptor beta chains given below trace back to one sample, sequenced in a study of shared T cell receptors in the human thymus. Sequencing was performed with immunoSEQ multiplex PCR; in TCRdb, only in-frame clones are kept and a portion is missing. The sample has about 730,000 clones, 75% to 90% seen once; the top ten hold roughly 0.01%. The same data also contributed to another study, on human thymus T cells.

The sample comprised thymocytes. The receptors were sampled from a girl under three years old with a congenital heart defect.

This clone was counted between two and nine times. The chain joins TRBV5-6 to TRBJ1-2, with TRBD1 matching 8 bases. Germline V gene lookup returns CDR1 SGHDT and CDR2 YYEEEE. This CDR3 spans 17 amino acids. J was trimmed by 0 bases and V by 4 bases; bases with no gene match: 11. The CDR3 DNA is TGTGCCAGCAGCCAACCTGAACTGACAGGGGCTAACTATGGCTACACCTTC. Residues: CASSQPELTGANYGYTF.

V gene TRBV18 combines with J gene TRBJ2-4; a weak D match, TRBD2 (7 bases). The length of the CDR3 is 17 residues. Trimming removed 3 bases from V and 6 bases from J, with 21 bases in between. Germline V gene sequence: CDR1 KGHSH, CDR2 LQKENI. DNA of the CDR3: TGTGCCAGCTCACCCCCAGCCGGGGGGCTGGTGGGAAACATTCAGTACTTC. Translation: CASSPPAGGLVGNIQYF.

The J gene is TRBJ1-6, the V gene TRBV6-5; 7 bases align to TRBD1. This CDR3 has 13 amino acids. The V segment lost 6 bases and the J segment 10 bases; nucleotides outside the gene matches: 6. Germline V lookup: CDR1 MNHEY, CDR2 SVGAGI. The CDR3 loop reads CASSNQGDSPLHF. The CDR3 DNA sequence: TGTGCCAGCAGCAACCAGGGGGACTCACCCCTCCACTTT.

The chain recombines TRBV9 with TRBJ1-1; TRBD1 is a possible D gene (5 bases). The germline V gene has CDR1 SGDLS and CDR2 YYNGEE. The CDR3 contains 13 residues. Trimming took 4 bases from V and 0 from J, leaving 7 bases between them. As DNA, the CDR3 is TGTGCCAGCAGCCACAGGTTGAACACTGAAGCTTTCTTT. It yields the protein CASSHRLNTEAFF.

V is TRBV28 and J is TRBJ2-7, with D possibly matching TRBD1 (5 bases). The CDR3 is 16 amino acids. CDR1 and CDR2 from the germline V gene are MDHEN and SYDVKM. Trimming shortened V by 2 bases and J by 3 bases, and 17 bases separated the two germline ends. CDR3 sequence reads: CASSLLKLRQFYEQYF. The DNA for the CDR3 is TGTGCCAGCAGTTTACTTAAACTACGACAGTTCTACGAGCAGTACTTC.

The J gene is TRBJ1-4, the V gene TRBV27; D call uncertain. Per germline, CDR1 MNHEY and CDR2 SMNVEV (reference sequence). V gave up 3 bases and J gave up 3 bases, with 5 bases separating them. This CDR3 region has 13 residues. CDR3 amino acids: CASSFSANEKLFF. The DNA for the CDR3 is TGTGCCAGCAGTTTTTCGGCTAATGAAAAACTGTTTTTT.